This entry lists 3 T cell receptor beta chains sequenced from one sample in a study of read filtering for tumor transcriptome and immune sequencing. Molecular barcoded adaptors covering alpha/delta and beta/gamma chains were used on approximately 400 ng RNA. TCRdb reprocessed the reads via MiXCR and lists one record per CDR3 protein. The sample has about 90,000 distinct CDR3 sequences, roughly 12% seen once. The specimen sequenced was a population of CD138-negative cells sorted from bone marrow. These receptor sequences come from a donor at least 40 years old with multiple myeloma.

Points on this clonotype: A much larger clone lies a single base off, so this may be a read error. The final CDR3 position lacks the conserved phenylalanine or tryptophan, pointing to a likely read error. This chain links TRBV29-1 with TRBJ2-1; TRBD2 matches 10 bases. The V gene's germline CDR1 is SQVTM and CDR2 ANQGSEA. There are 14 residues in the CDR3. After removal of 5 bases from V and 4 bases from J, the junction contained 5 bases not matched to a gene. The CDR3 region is CSVTGTSAYNEQFY. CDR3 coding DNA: TGCAGCGTTACCGGGACTAGCGCTTACAATGAGCAGTTCTAC.

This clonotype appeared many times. The CDR3 spells CSARTGNTGELFF. CDR3 DNA: TGCAGCGCGCGGACAGGGAACACCGGGGAGCTGTTTTTT. The chain couples TRBV29-1 to TRBJ2-2, with 7 positions matching TRBD1. Germline loops: CDR1 SQVTM, CDR2 ANQGSEA. Unmatched junction bases numbered 3, after V lost 7 bases and J lost 1 base. The CDR3 spans 13 residues.

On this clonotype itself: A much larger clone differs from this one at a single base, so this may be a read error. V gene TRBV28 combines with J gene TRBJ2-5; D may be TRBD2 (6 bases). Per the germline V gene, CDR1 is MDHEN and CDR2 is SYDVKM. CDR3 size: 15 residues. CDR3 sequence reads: CAGSFGGRLQETQYF. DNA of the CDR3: TGTGCCGGCAGTTTTGGGGGGAGGCTCCAAGAGACCCAGTACTTC.